These 32 T cell receptor beta chains were all obtained from the same sample, sequenced in a study of radiotherapy plus CTLA-4 blockade in lung cancer. Clones were sequenced by immunoSEQ multiplex PCR, and TCRdb holds only the in-frame ones, with some missing. The sample lists tens of thousands of clones, roughly three quarters occurring once. The specimen comprised peripheral blood, sampled from a patient treated with radiotherapy plus ipilimumab. These TCRs come from a human donor with non-small cell lung cancer who had a complete response to radiotherapy plus ipilimumab.

V gene TRBV5-4 combines with J gene TRBJ2-7; TRBD1 aligns across 9 bases. The length of the CDR3 is 15 residues. Per the germline V gene, CDR1 is SGHNT and CDR2 is YYREEE (reference sequence). The junction had 4 bases not matched to a gene; V was cut back by 2 bases and J by 1 base. CDR3 nucleotides: TGTGCCAGCAGCTTAGGGACAGGGCCTTCCTACGAGCAGTACGTC. Protein product: CASSLGTGPSYEQYV.

This clone showed up just a few times. The chain combines TRBV30 with TRBJ1-1, with D possibly being TRBD1 (5 bases). Per the germline V gene, CDR1 is GTSNPN and CDR2 is SVGIG (reference sequence). The CDR3 covers 13 residues. V was cut by 2 bases and J by 3 bases, with 10 bases left in between. The CDR3 protein is CAWSSLGDTEAFF. CDR3 in DNA: TGTGCCTGGAGTAGCTTAGGGGACACTGAAGCTTTCTTT.

The chain is built from TRBV6-1 and TRBJ2-6; D is perhaps TRBD1 (6 bases). The CDR3 totals 18 residues. Germline CDR1 MNHNS, CDR2 SASEGT. Trimming removed 2 bases from V and 1 base from J, with 15 bases in between. CDR3 amino acids: CASSEHPGEMSGANVLTF. For the CDR3, the DNA is TGTGCCAGCAGTGAACACCCAGGGGAAATGTCTGGGGCCAACGTCCTGACTTTC.

This clone was detected a few times. The V call is TRBV2, the J call TRBJ2-7, with D maybe TRBD1 (6 bases). The CDR3 consists of 15 residues. The germline CDR1 and CDR2 sequences are SNHLY and FYNNEI. V lost 3 bases, J lost 2 bases, and 14 bases lay in between. The CDR3 bases are TGTGCCAGCAGTGAGGACAGCTTTGGTACCTACGAGCAGTACTTC. Protein product: CASSEDSFGTYEQYF.

This clone was observed a handful of times. This same CDR3 is encoded by further DNA sequences in the sample. The chain links TRBV30 to TRBJ2-1; D might be TRBD1 or TRBD2, each matching 6 bases. This CDR3 comprises 13 residues. CDR1 is GTSNPN, CDR2 SVGIG, per germline (reference sequence). V was pared by 3 bases and J by 9 bases, with 15 bases between. The DNA of the CDR3 is TGTGCCTGGAGGGGGGCGCGGGGAGGTGAGCAGTTCTTC. It specifies CAWRGARGGEQFF.

The chain has TRBV15 and TRBJ2-1, with 10 bases identical to TRBD2. J gave up 0 bases and V 3 bases, and 5 bases lay outside the gene matches. From germline, CDR1 is LNHNV and CDR2 YYDKDF (reference sequence). The CDR3 is made up of 17 amino acids. The CDR3 sequence is CATSRSSGGASYNEQFF. CDR3 DNA sequence: TGTGCCACCAGCAGGTCCAGCGGGGGGGCCTCCTACAATGAGCAGTTCTTC.

The CDR3 loop reads CASSSDNQPQHF. CDR3 bases: TGTGCCAGCAGCTCGGATAATCAGCCCCAGCATTTT. V usage is TRBV7-9 and J usage is TRBJ1-5, with D hard to call. Trimming pared 4 bases from V and 4 bases from J, leaving 5 bases between. CDR3 length: 12 residues. Looked up from germline, CDR1 is SEHNR and CDR2 is FQNEAQ (reference sequence).

This clone was observed a handful of times. CDR3 sequence (DNA): TGTGCCAGCCAGACAGGGCTCAGCACAGATACGCAGTATTTT. It specifies CASQTGLSTDTQYF. The J gene is TRBJ2-3, the V gene TRBV7-2, with 7 bases matching TRBD1. The junction had 5 bases not matched to a gene; V was cut back by 8 bases and J by 0 bases. This CDR3 spans 14 amino acids. Looked up from germline, CDR1 is SGHTA and CDR2 is FQGNSA. Combining the CDR3 with reference TRBV7-2 and TRBJ2-3 gives the whole variable domain GAGVSQSPSNKVTEKGKDVELRCDPISGHTALYWYRQSLGQGLEFLIYFQGNSAPDKSGLPSDRFSAERTGGSVSTLTIQRTQQEDSAVYLCASQTGLSTDTQYFGPGTRLTVL.

This clone was detected only once. V gene TRBV5-1 combines with J gene TRBJ2-7; D remains ambiguous. The CDR3 loop spans 11 amino acids. V shed 5 bases and J shed 6 bases, with 9 bases lying between them. CDR1 is SGHRS, CDR2 YFSETQ, per germline. The CDR3 DNA reads as TGCGCCAGCAGGGAGTATTCCGAGCAGTACTTC. It codes for CASREYSEQYF.

The chain combines TRBV25-1 with TRBJ1-5; 7 bases align to TRBD1. The J segment lost 0 bases and the V segment lost 8 bases, leaving 7 bases of the junction unmatched. The CDR3 is 15 amino acids. CDR1 MGHDK and CDR2 SYGVNS come from the germline V gene. CDR3 region: CASSRDSNSNQPQHF. In nucleotides, the CDR3 is TGTGCCAGCTCCCGGGACAGTAATAGCAATCAGCCCCAGCATTTT.

V is TRBV30 and J is TRBJ1-1, with D unresolved. The CDR3 is 13 amino acids. CDR1 and CDR2 (germline): GTSNPN, SVGIG (reference sequence). The V end was cut by 3 bases, the J end by 1 base, with 9 bases between. The CDR3, as DNA: TGTGCCTGGAGAGAAGAGTGGAACACTGAAGCTTTCTTT. This encodes CAWREEWNTEAFF.

This rearrangement joins TRBV10-1 to TRBJ1-1; 7 bases are a match to TRBD1. The CDR3 has 13 amino acids. Germline-derived CDR1 and CDR2 are WNHNN and SYGVQD (reference sequence). The V segment lost 5 bases and the J segment 5 bases; nucleotides outside the gene matches: 5. The CDR3 DNA sequence: TGCGCCAGCAGTCAGGGGGTTCGTACTGAAGCTTTCTTT. Protein sequence: CASSQGVRTEAFF.

This clone has just a few counts. The chain has TRBV4-3 and TRBJ1-5; maybe TRBD1 (6 bases). There are 15 residues in the CDR3. Germline-derived CDR1 and CDR2 are LGHNA and YSLEER. Trimming cost V 0 bases and J 3 bases, with 9 bases left between them. Written as DNA, the CDR3 is TGCGCCAGCAGCCAAGACAGGGGAGACAATCAGCCCCAGCATTTT. It yields the protein CASSQDRGDNQPQHF.

This chain links TRBV11-3 with TRBJ2-3, with a possible D match to TRBD1 (7 bases). Looked up from germline, CDR1 is SGHNT and CDR2 is YENEEA. V was shortened by 5 bases and J by 8 bases, with 17 bases between the two germline ends. The CDR3 extends over 14 amino acids. The CDR3, as DNA: TGTGCCAGCAGCCCCAGGGGGGCGCAGGCTACGCAGTATTTT. Its protein product is CASSPRGAQATQYF. The complete variable domain, with remaining parts taken from reference TRBV11-3 and TRBJ2-3, reads EAGVVQSPRYKIIEKKQPVAFWCNPISGHNTLYWYLQNLGQGPELLIRYENEEAVDDSQLPKDRFSAERLKGVDSTLKIQPAELGDSAVYLCASSPRGAQATQYFGPGTRLTVL.

The V gene is TRBV5-8, the J gene TRBJ1-5, with D unclear. V was shortened by 5 bases and J by 3 bases, with 15 bases between the two germline ends. The CDR3 spans 15 residues. The germline CDR1 and CDR2 sequences are SGHTS and YDEGEE. CDR3 nucleotide sequence: TGTGCCAGCAGGGCTAGCTCCATGGTCAATCAGCCCCAGCATTTT. Its protein is CASRASSMVNQPQHF.

The J gene is TRBJ2-2, the V gene TRBV25-1; TRBD1 aligns across 10 bases. The CDR3 runs 18 residues. The V and J ends lost 1 base and 5 bases, in that order; junction bases with no gene match: 10. Looked up from germline, CDR1 is MGHDK and CDR2 is SYGVNS. CDR3 coding DNA: TGTGCCAGCAGTGAATTACTGGGGGGACAGGGGCGGACCGGGGAGCTGTTTTTT. The encoded protein is CASSELLGGQGRTGELFF.

The chain carries TRBV7-2 and TRBJ1-5, with TRBD1 identical over 7 bases. V lost 8 bases to trimming and J lost 7 bases; unmatched junction nucleotides: 8. The germline V gene has CDR1 SGHTA and CDR2 FQGNSA. The CDR3 has 13 residues. CDR3 residues: CASGIQGDQPQHF. Written as DNA, the CDR3 is TGTGCCAGCGGGATTCAGGGGGACCAGCCCCAGCATTTT.

The V gene is TRBV27, the J gene TRBJ2-3, with 10 bases matching TRBD1. Germline V gene lookup returns CDR1 MNHEY and CDR2 SMNVEV (reference sequence). V was pared by 5 bases and J by 4 bases, with 12 bases of the junction left unmatched. CDR3 length: 17 residues. The CDR3 bases are TGTGCCAGCAGTCCCCACCCCGGGACAGGGGAAGCAGATACGCAGTATTTT. Its translation is CASSPHPGTGEADTQYF.

V usage is TRBV6-1 and J usage is TRBJ2-5, with 10 positions matching TRBD1. V shed 5 bases and J 2 bases; nucleotides not matched to a gene: 5. There are 15 residues in the CDR3. Per the germline V gene, CDR1 is MNHNS and CDR2 is SASEGT. CDR3 residues: CASSLTGGLQETQYF. As DNA, the CDR3 is TGTGCCAGCAGTTTGACAGGGGGCTTACAAGAGACCCAGTACTTC.

This clone was recorded a few times. J is TRBJ2-7 and V is TRBV6-5, with D uncertain. V lost 5 bases and J 4 bases, leaving 12 bases between the germline ends. The CDR3 runs 13 residues. Germline V CDR1 and CDR2: MNHEY, SVGAGI. The CDR3 DNA follows: TGTGCCAGCAGTGAAGCTGCCTTTTACGAGCAGTACGTC. This translates into CASSEAAFYEQYV.

The V gene is TRBV7-9, the J gene TRBJ2-7, with a tentative D call TRBD2 (5 bases). The V gene lost 2 bases and the J gene lost 6 bases, with 11 bases spanning the gap. CDR3 length: 13 amino acids. CDR1 and CDR2 (germline): SEHNR, FQNEAQ (reference sequence). CDR3 DNA sequence: TGTGCCAGCAGCTTACGAGCGGCTGGCGAGCAGTACTTC. This sequence encodes CASSLRAAGEQYF.

This clone came up a few times. V and J are TRBV6-5 and TRBJ2-7, with 9 bases aligning to TRBD2. Unmatched junction bases numbered 9, after V lost 6 bases and J lost 6 bases. In germline, CDR1 is MNHEY, CDR2 SVGAGI. The CDR3 sequence is 14 residues long. The CDR3 region has the DNA TGTGCCAGCAGATCGGGACTAGCCTCCCGCGAGCAGTACTTC. Its translation: CASRSGLASREQYF.

This clone was seen a single time. The chain has TRBV5-1 and TRBJ2-3, with 9 bases that match TRBD2. V gave up 3 bases and J gave up 2 bases; unmatched junction bases: 7. The CDR3 runs 16 residues. In germline, CDR1 is SGHRS, CDR2 YFSETQ. The CDR3 DNA reads as TGCGCCAGCAGCTCCCCAAGCGGGGGGAACACAGATACGCAGTATTTT. This translates into CASSSPSGGNTDTQYF. The full variable domain, with the rest looked up from reference TRBV5-1 and TRBJ2-3, is KAGVTQTPRYLIKTRGQQVTLSCSPISGHRSVSWYQQTPGQGLQFLFEYFSETQRNKGNFPGRFSGRQFSNSRSEMNVSTLELGDSALYLCASSSPSGGNTDTQYFGPGTRLTVL.

The V and J genes are TRBV7-2 and TRBJ1-5; D might be TRBD1 (5 bases). This CDR3 spans 17 amino acids. Germline V gives CDR1 SGHTA, CDR2 FQGNSA. V was pared by 2 bases and J by 7 bases, with 21 bases between. The CDR3 region has the DNA TGTGCCAGCAGCTTACGGGACTCACGGGATCGGTCCCAGCCCCAGCATTTT. It encodes CASSLRDSRDRSQPQHF.

In this sample, this clone turned up a few times. The CDR3 sequence is CASRGWKGLDEQFF. The CDR3 coding sequence is TGTGCCAGCAGGGGGTGGAAGGGTCTCGATGAGCAGTTCTTC. This sequence joins TRBV2 and TRBJ2-1; D is unresolved. The CDR3 is 14 amino acids. Germline CDR1 and CDR2: SNHLY and FYNNEI. Deletions cut 6 bases from V and 8 bases from J, with 17 bases between.

V gene TRBV30 combines with J gene TRBJ2-5; 7 bases agree with TRBD1. CDR1 and CDR2 from the germline V gene are GTSNPN and SVGIG (reference sequence). Unmatched junction bases numbered 11, after V lost 7 bases and J lost 3 bases. The CDR3 totals 14 residues. Here the CDR3 DNA reads TGTGCCTACGTAACAGGGGCCCCGAAAGAGACCCAGTACTTC. Amino acids: CAYVTGAPKETQYF.

This chain links TRBV5-1 with TRBJ2-3, with a tentative D call TRBD2 (6 bases). The germline V gene has CDR1 SGHRS and CDR2 YFSETQ. V gave up 0 bases and J gave up 6 bases, with 23 bases separating them. The CDR3 extends over 18 amino acids. The CDR3 DNA sequence: TGCGCCAGCAGCTTGGGGAGCGGTGGAGGGATCGATGGGGATACGCAGTATTTT. Amino acids: CASSLGSGGGIDGDTQYF.

The V gene is TRBV2, the J gene TRBJ1-1; D is uncertain. CDR1 is SNHLY, CDR2 FYNNEI, per germline. Trimming left V 6 bases short and J 5 bases short, with 16 bases between. The CDR3 totals 14 residues. The chain's CDR3 is CASSGPASGTEAFF. Written as DNA, the CDR3 is TGTGCCAGCAGCGGACCCGCGTCGGGAACTGAAGCTTTCTTT. The full variable domain, with the rest looked up from reference TRBV2 and TRBJ1-1, is EPEVTQTPSHQVTQMGQEVILRCVPISNHLYFYWYRQILGQKVEFLVSFYNNEISEKSEIFDDQFSVERPDGSNFTLKIRSTKLEDSAMYFCASSGPASGTEAFFGQGTRLTVV.

V and J are TRBV11-2 and TRBJ2-7; the D is unclear. The germline V gene encodes CDR1 SGHAT and CDR2 FQNNGV. V shed 0 bases and J shed 4 bases, with 7 bases lying between them. The CDR3 has 13 residues. CDR3 region: CASSLEPPYEQYF. The CDR3 DNA is TGTGCCAGCAGCTTAGAACCCCCTTACGAGCAGTACTTC.

The count of this clone is one. The chain combines TRBV5-1 with TRBJ2-3, with 8 bases that match TRBD1. The CDR3 extends over 15 amino acids. The J segment lost 2 bases and the V segment lost 3 bases, leaving 5 bases of the junction unmatched. The germline V gene encodes CDR1 SGHRS and CDR2 YFSETQ. The CDR3 loop reads CASSSWTGNTDTQYF. CDR3 sequence (DNA): TGCGCCAGCAGCTCATGGACAGGGAACACAGATACGCAGTATTTT.

The chain has TRBV6-6 and TRBJ2-1; 9 nucleotides agree with TRBD2. CDR1 is MNHNY and CDR2 is SVGAGI in the germline V gene (reference sequence). The CDR3 is 15 residues long. The V and J ends lost 2 bases and 5 bases, in that order; junction bases with no gene match: 4. CDR3 residues: CASSYVAGGHNEQFF. DNA for the CDR3: TGTGCCAGCAGTTACGTCGCGGGAGGGCACAATGAGCAGTTCTTC.

V gene TRBV7-2 combines with J gene TRBJ2-3; 8 nucleotides line up with TRBD2. V was pared by 5 bases and J by 1 base, with 8 bases of the junction left unmatched. Germline V gives CDR1 SGHTA, CDR2 FQGNSA. The CDR3 consists of 16 residues. This CDR3 is CASSSPGLGRTDTQYF. CDR3 DNA sequence: TGTGCCAGCAGCAGCCCGGGACTAGGGCGCACAGATACGCAGTATTTT.